Described below is a single T cell receptor beta chain sequence and its context. Its cognate antigen is unknown. The data originate from a study of CD8+CD57+ T cells in acquired aplastic anemia. Findings and limits, study-wide: Simpson's diversity of CD8+ cells was not significantly different in patients compared with controls.

Germline values: CDR1 LNHNV, CDR2 YYDKDF (reference sequence). The CDR3 length is 17 residues. V lost 1 base to trimming and J lost 3 bases; unmatched junction nucleotides: 5. CDR3 and TCR beta VDJ profiling relied on a genomic DNA template. Via MiXCR, TCRdb re-called the reads, giving one row per CDR3 protein. Of approximately 170,000 distinct CDR3 sequences detected, approximately 44% appear once; the ten largest clones hold roughly 3.2%. The sequenced patients had an expansion of CD8+CD57+ cells seen by flow cytometry. Sequencing was performed on sorted CD4+, CD8+, or CD8+CD57+ T cells (not recorded which) from PBMCs. This receptor was taken from a human donor with aplastic anemia. The chain couples TRBV15 to TRBJ2-4; TRBD1 agrees at 11 bases. DNA for the CDR3: TGTGCCACCAGCAGAGGGGGGGACAGGGGGGTCAAAAACATTCAGTACTTC. Protein sequence: CATSRGGDRGVKNIQYF.